What follows is one TCR beta chain and its context. This sample was included in a study of monozygotic twins with inflammatory bowel disease. This CDR3 has 18 residues. Per the germline V gene, CDR1 is KGHSH and CDR2 is LQKENI. TCRdb re-called the 5' RACE reads and catalogs CDR3 proteins one per entry, DNA excluded. The table lists fewer than 550,000 distinct CDR3 sequences, with 2% to 3% in the top ten. The chain carries TRBV18 and TRBJ1-1; TCRdb names TRBD1, which stays unverified in the absence of DNA. The sequenced sample was blood. The source is a human donor with ulcerative colitis or Crohn's disease, or a healthy co-twin of an affected twin (not recorded which). The CDR3 loop reads CASSPSRWWTGRNTEAFF. The full variable domain, with the rest looked up from reference TRBV18 and TRBJ1-1, is NAGVMQNPRHLVRRRGQEARLRCSPMKGHSHVYWYRQLPEEGLKFMVYLQKENIIDESGMPKERFSAEFPKEGPSILRIQQVVRGDSAAYFCASSPSRWWTGRNTEAFFGQGTRLTVV.